This T cell receptor beta chain is drawn from a study of human T cells and chemical hapten exposure (dated by TCRdb to the early 2020s). Turning to the overall study: For sensitization, 2% DPC in acetone was applied to a 2 cm by 2 cm area of upper inner arm skin. Patients additionally received weekly therapeutic DPC doses to the scalp throughout the roughly 24-week study period. Patch testing was performed on the upper back with Finn chambers containing 0.01% DPC, and the patch tests were scored after 6 days according to International Contact Dermatitis Research Group standards. The mostly female patient cohort included alopecia areata with under or over 50% scalp involvement, alopecia totalis and alopecia universalis. Libraries were pooled for sequencing, and variation in per-sample TCR yields was attributed mainly to small differences in library volumes within the pool. This study followed changes in the peripheral blood TCR repertoire in vivo during primary and secondary sensitization of alopecia patients to the hapten diphenylcyclopropenone (DPC). Blood samples were taken from patients before sensitization (week 0) and at 2, 6 and about 24 weeks after DPC sensitization. Blood for TCR sequencing was provided by twenty-nine alopecia patients at one to four time points (pre-sensitization, 2, 6 and 24 weeks).

The table lists this clonotype with many counts. Its specific antigen is unknown. Per-base qualities were not stored, and no clone one base away is much larger. The intended sense of this specimen's time point label: patch test 2, 6 weeks after DPC sensitization. Reading the label with the study, this specimen's treatment or condition is: therapeutic diphenylcyclopropenone sensitization with weekly scalp DPC. At each patch-test visit, blood was drawn before the patch test was applied. Eligible patients were aged 18 to 70, diagnosed with alopecia, deemed suitable for DPC therapy, and excluded if pregnant. Total RNA was isolated from unfractionated whole blood collected in Tempus Blood RNA tubes. There are 15 amino acids in the CDR3, from cysteine to valine inclusive. Left in the record is the CDR3 DNA by itself, 45 bases read in frame from the first base. CDR1 and CDR2 (MNHEY, SMNVEV) derive from the germline V gene (reference sequence). Ends trimmed: V by 2 bases, J by 4 bases; bases unmatched to a gene: 4.

Here is what the overall study found, with its caveats: Repeated subsampling changed both the strength of the expansion versus patch-test correlation and the threshold at which that correlation became significant. Significantly more large CDR3 similarity clusters were formed by expanded TCRs than by pre-sensitization or healthy control sets, consistent with antigen-driven responses. DPC sensitization did not change how many TCRs were above 1 in 1000 frequency, and no evidence was found of alterations in global repertoire structure. Because all patients had alopecia, a presumed autoimmune disease, the immune response of the patients might differ from that of healthy individuals. The number of PT1 expanded TCRs positively correlated with patch test score, significant at thresholds 8, 16 and 32 but not 4.

The library was built by means of RACE. The listed sequencing device is NextSeq 500. Library preparation attached unique molecular identifiers to individual cDNA molecules for quantitative, reproducible TCR counting. Both TCR alpha and TCR beta chains were sequenced from each blood RNA sample. In the paper's pipeline: Samples had a median of 95,638 TCRs, with a range from about 20,000 to 690,600. The Decombinator software suite was used to annotate the V, J and CDR3 of the TCR reads. Every sample was subsampled to the same number of TCRs (28,000) for the PS versus PT1 abundance plots. TCRs were defined as expanded if absent before sensitization and observed at least eight times at the 2-week time point. TCRdb trimmed public reads at Q25 via fastp, called clones via MiXCR and kept in-frame beta chains. Rows with one shared CDR3 protein collapse into an entry with the most common genes and DNA. Here the V and J calls rest on TCRdb's processing, not on the authors' analysis. This sample lists 100,000 or so distinct CDR3 sequences; approximately 11% were detected once. Together, the top ten hold 2.2% of the sample.

The sequences come from whole blood, collected in connection with sensitization to the hapten diphenylcyclopropenone (DPC). The V and J segments used are TRBV27 and TRBJ2-7; 11 middle bases align to TRBD1. The source of this sequence is a man between 40 and 49 years old with alopecia areata. Some clones in this sample may be carry-over from other donors' samples. The bases are TGTGCCAGCAGTTTAAGGGGACAGGGGGGGTACGAGCAGTACGTC. It encodes CASSLRGQGGYEQYV.